Listed here are 20 T cell receptor beta chains from one sample, sequenced in a study of blood T cell repertoires in COVID-19. The repertoire was sequenced with immunoSEQ multiplex PCR; TCRdb's copy has only in-frame clones and lacks some. The table includes about 360,000 clones, about 87% detected once. The material sequenced was peripheral blood. These receptors were collected from a human donor in a cohort sampled during active COVID-19.

There are a few counts of this clone. J is TRBJ2-7 and V is TRBV3-1 (or the pseudogene TRBV3-2), with D tentatively TRBD2 (5 bases). The ends were cut back, 5 bases at V and 7 bases at J, with 9 bases in the middle. This CDR3 has 11 residues. CDR1 is LGHDT and CDR2 is YNNKEL in the germline V gene (reference sequence). The CDR3 spells CASSTSGEQYF. CDR3 in DNA: TGTGCCAGCAGCACCTCGGGGGAGCAGTACTTC.

The chain has TRBV18 and TRBJ1-6, with TRBD1 matching 7 bases. The germline V gene encodes CDR1 KGHSH and CDR2 LQKENI. This CDR3 spans 16 amino acids. V was pared by 2 bases and J by 7 bases, with 8 bases of the junction left unmatched. For the CDR3, the DNA is TGTGCCAGCTCACCAGCGACAGGGATGCTCAATTCACCCCTCCACTTT. It translates to CASSPATGMLNSPLHF. The full variable domain, in which reference TRBV18 and TRBJ1-6 provide the parts outside the CDR3, is NAGVMQNPRHLVRRRGQEARLRCSPMKGHSHVYWYRQLPEEGLKFMVYLQKENIIDESGMPKERFSAEFPKEGPSILRIQQVVRGDSAAYFCASSPATGMLNSPLHFGNGTRLTVT.

This sequence joins TRBV19 and TRBJ2-6; 8 nucleotides match TRBD2. The V gene end was trimmed by 7 bases and the J gene end by 2 bases; junction bases not matched to a gene: 4. Germline loops: CDR1 LNHDA, CDR2 SQIVND (reference sequence). The CDR3 spans 15 residues. The CDR3 here is CASTRGGTGANVLTF. In DNA form, the CDR3 reads TGTGCCAGTACCCGGGGGGGTACTGGGGCCAACGTCCTGACTTTC.

CDR3 sequence reads: CAIGPLGGDSSYEQYF. The CDR3 nucleotides read TGTGCCATCGGTCCCCTGGGGGGGGATAGCTCCTACGAGCAGTACTTC. J is TRBJ2-7 and V is TRBV10-3; 7 nucleotides align to TRBD2. Germline V gene data show CDR1 as ENHRY and CDR2 as SYGVKD. CDR3 size: 16 residues. V was pared by 8 bases and J by 0 bases, with 13 bases of the junction left unmatched.

The chain links TRBV6-2 or TRBV6-3 to TRBJ1-5; tentatively, D is TRBD1 (5 bases). The CDR3 runs to 13 residues. V lost 4 bases to trimming and J lost 11 bases, with 15 bases between them. CDR1 is MNHEY, CDR2 SVGEGT, per germline. Here the CDR3 DNA reads TGTGCCAGCAGTTCCGGGAGGGAGGGGTCCCAGCATTTT. Residues: CASSSGREGSQHF.

J is TRBJ2-3 and V is TRBV6-5; D perhaps matches TRBD2 (5 bases). From germline, CDR1 is MNHEY and CDR2 SVGAGI. Trimming took off 8 bases at V and 3 bases at J, with 12 bases between the two ends. CDR3 length: 13 amino acids. DNA of the CDR3: TGTGCCAGCGGGAGAGGTGCGACAGATACGCAGTATTTT. Its translation is CASGRGATDTQYF.

The V and J genes are TRBV6-6 and TRBJ2-1; no reliable D call. V lost 0 bases, J lost 0 bases, and 6 bases lay in between. This CDR3 contains 15 residues. The germline CDR1 and CDR2 sequences are MNHNY and SVGAGI (reference sequence). CDR3 amino acids: CASSYSSTSYNEQFF. In DNA, the CDR3 is TGTGCCAGCAGTTACTCGAGTACCTCCTACAATGAGCAGTTCTTC.

This chain uses TRBV30 with TRBJ2-7, with 10 bases that match TRBD1. Germline trimming cut 5 bases from V and 4 bases from J; bases unmatched to any gene: 8. The germline gives CDR1 GTSNPN, CDR2 SVGIG (reference sequence). This CDR3 is built from 14 residues. Written as DNA, the CDR3 is TGTGCCTGGGACCGGGACAGGGGATCGTACGAGCAGTACTTC. Encoded protein: CAWDRDRGSYEQYF. The full variable domain, in which reference TRBV30 and TRBJ2-7 provide the parts outside the CDR3, is SQTIHQWPATLVQPVGSPLSLECTVEGTSNPNLYWYRQAAGRGLQLLFYSVGIGQISSEVPQNLSASRPQDRQFILSSKKLLLSDSGFYLCAWDRDRGSYEQYFGPGTRLTVT.

The chain recombines TRBV7-2 with TRBJ2-3, with D unclear. The germline V gene has CDR1 SGHTA and CDR2 FQGNSA. V shed 1 base and J shed 6 bases, with 11 bases lying between them. The length of the CDR3 is 14 residues. The CDR3 region has the DNA TGTGCCAGCAGCTTAGTACGGAACGGGGATACGCAGTATTTT. The encoded protein is CASSLVRNGDTQYF.

The chain uses TRBV9 and TRBJ1-3; 9 positions match TRBD1. V shed 3 bases, J shed 5 bases, and the junction held 6 bases outside the gene matches. CDR1 and CDR2 (germline): SGDLS, YYNGEE. The CDR3 runs 15 residues. CDR3 amino acids: CASSGGQGFRNTIYF. The CDR3 bases are TGTGCCAGCAGCGGGGGACAGGGTTTTAGAAACACCATATATTTT.

V usage is TRBV6-6 and J usage is TRBJ1-2; unclear D gene. CDR1 and CDR2 from the germline V gene are MNHNY and SVGAGI (reference sequence). The CDR3 loop spans 14 amino acids. The V and J ends lost 5 bases and 7 bases respectively, with 17 bases between them. The CDR3 is CASSRPGSKGGYTF. Here the CDR3 DNA reads TGTGCCAGCAGTCGCCCGGGATCCAAGGGTGGCTACACCTTC.

The gene calls are TRBV5-1 and TRBJ2-2, with 12 bases matching TRBD2. The CDR3 covers 18 residues. The germline gives CDR1 SGHRS, CDR2 YFSETQ. Unmatched junction bases numbered 11, after V lost 3 bases and J lost 5 bases. CDR3 loop: CASSWLAGGRRSTGELFF. The CDR3 bases are TGCGCCAGCAGCTGGCTAGCGGGAGGGCGGAGGTCTACCGGGGAGCTGTTTTTT.

The chain joins TRBV10-3 to TRBJ2-2; TRBD2 matches 7 bases. CDR1 is ENHRY, CDR2 SYGVKD, per germline. The junction had 3 bases not matched to a gene; V was cut back by 3 bases and J by 2 bases. The CDR3 is made up of 15 amino acids. In DNA form, the CDR3 reads TGTGCCATCAGTGAAGGCGGGGGAAACACCGGGGAGCTGTTTTTT. Translation: CAISEGGGNTGELFF.

This clone was recorded once. The V gene is TRBV6-5, the J gene TRBJ2-1; 8 bases line up with TRBD1. The V segment lost 8 bases and the J segment 7 bases; nucleotides outside the gene matches: 1. Germline V gene lookup returns CDR1 MNHEY and CDR2 SVGAGI. This CDR3 is 11 amino acids long. The CDR3 nucleotides are TGTGCCAGCCGGACAGGGAATGAGCAGTTCTTC. It codes for CASRTGNEQFF.

This clone was detected ten times or more. The V call is TRBV5-1, the J call TRBJ1-1; no clear D. Germline V gene lookup returns CDR1 SGHRS and CDR2 YFSETQ. V lost 1 base, J lost 1 base, and 8 bases lay in between. The CDR3 has 14 amino acids. This CDR3 is CASSLSSWNTEAFF. CDR3 in DNA: TGCGCCAGCAGCTTGTCCAGTTGGAACACTGAAGCTTTCTTT.

The chain carries TRBV3-1 (or the pseudogene TRBV3-2) and TRBJ2-7, with D possibly matching TRBD2 (6 bases). This CDR3 has 16 residues. Germline V gene lookup returns CDR1 LGHDT and CDR2 YNNKEL (reference sequence). Between the trimmed V and J ends, which lost 0 bases and 7 bases, there was a span of 19 bases. CDR3 bases: TGTGCCAGCAGCCAAGAGGGGACTTCCGCAGGGAAGGAGCAGTACTTC. It translates to CASSQEGTSAGKEQYF.

The rearrangement uses TRBV2 and TRBJ1-1; possible D gene TRBD1, 5 bases. This CDR3 has 15 residues. Trimming left V 7 bases short and J 5 bases short, with 20 bases between. Germline loops: CDR1 SNHLY, CDR2 FYNNEI. The CDR3 reads CASIKLTQGGTEAFF. The CDR3 DNA reads TGTGCCAGCATTAAACTTACGCAGGGTGGGACTGAAGCTTTCTTT.

The V gene is TRBV6-4, the J gene TRBJ1-5; the D is unclear. This CDR3 has 13 amino acids. Germline CDR1 reads MRHNA; CDR2 reads SNTAGT. Trimming cost V 8 bases and J 0 bases, with 8 bases left between them. The CDR3 DNA follows: TGTGCCAGCTCGCCTAATAGCAATCAGCCCCAGCATTTT. This translates into CASSPNSNQPQHF.

This clone was found once. V usage is TRBV18 and J usage is TRBJ2-5; 7 bases are a match to TRBD2. This CDR3 region has 15 residues. CDR1 and CDR2 from the germline V gene are KGHSH and LQKENI. V shed 2 bases and J 1 base; nucleotides not matched to a gene: 4. CDR3 DNA sequence: TGTGCCAGCTCACCAGACACGGGAGGCCAAGAGACCCAGTACTTC. This encodes CASSPDTGGQETQYF.

This clone has only one observation. The chain carries TRBV30 and TRBJ2-2, with D maybe TRBD2 (6 bases). Trimming took off 0 bases at V and 4 bases at J, with 21 bases between the two ends. Germline CDR1 is GTSNPN and CDR2 is SVGIG (reference sequence). The CDR3 is 18 residues long. CDR3 loop: CAWSVDGGLMLSTGELFF. The DNA for the CDR3 is TGTGCCTGGAGTGTGGACGGGGGACTTATGCTCTCCACCGGGGAGCTGTTTTTT.